These 32 T cell receptor beta chains originate from one sample sequenced in a study of blood T cell repertoires in COVID-19. Clones were read by immunoSEQ multiplex PCR, and TCRdb kept only the in-frame ones, dropping some. The top ten hold around 4.6% of the sample, which has fewer than 400,000 clones, over 75% seen once. The specimen sequenced was PBMCs or T cells enriched from blood (not recorded which). The receptors come from a man aged 25 to 40 who had recovered from COVID-19.

The chain carries TRBV5-1 and TRBJ1-2, with 8 bases aligning to TRBD1. The germline V gene has CDR1 SGHRS and CDR2 YFSETQ. The ends lost 0 bases at V and 5 bases at J; junction bases unmatched: 6. The CDR3 is 15 residues long. The CDR3, as DNA: TGCGCCAGCAGCTTGGGGGGGACAGGCAATTATGGCTACACCTTC. Translating it yields CASSLGGTGNYGYTF.

This clone is a singleton in its sample. This chain joins TRBV2 and TRBJ1-1; no reliable D call. V dropped 2 bases and J dropped 8 bases, with 3 bases sitting between them. This CDR3 has 10 amino acids. From germline, CDR1 is SNHLY and CDR2 FYNNEI. Here the CDR3 reads CASSEREAFF. CDR3 DNA: TGTGCCAGCAGTGAACGGGAAGCTTTCTTT. Filled out from reference TRBV2 and TRBJ1-1, the complete variable domain reads EPEVTQTPSHQVTQMGQEVILRCVPISNHLYFYWYRQILGQKVEFLVSFYNNEISEKSEIFDDQFSVERPDGSNFTLKIRSTKLEDSAMYFCASSEREAFFGQGTRLTVV.

This chain links TRBV4-2 with TRBJ1-2; D is unclear. This CDR3 has 13 residues. Per germline, CDR1 LGHNA and CDR2 YNFKEQ. Between the trimmed V and J ends, which lost 1 base and 6 bases, there was a span of 9 bases. Written as DNA, the CDR3 is TGTGCCAGCAGCCAAGCGGGGTGGGATGGCTACACCTTC. It yields the protein CASSQAGWDGYTF.

V gene TRBV4-2 combines with J gene TRBJ2-7; 7 nucleotides agree with TRBD2. This CDR3 spans 16 amino acids. Germline CDR1 LGHNA, CDR2 YNFKEQ. V trimming: 0 bases; J trimming: 3 bases; junction bases outside the gene matches: 8. In DNA, the CDR3 is TGTGCCAGCAGCCAAGATTTGGGGGAGGGAGGCTACGAGCAGTACTTC. Translated: CASSQDLGEGGYEQYF.

This sequence joins TRBV28 and TRBJ2-7; D possibly corresponds to TRBD1 (5 bases). V lost 6 bases and J lost 3, with 15 bases in between. Germline lookup yields CDR1 MDHEN and CDR2 SYDVKM. The CDR3 is 14 residues long. CDR3 protein: CASSTPRQLYEQYF. Here the CDR3 DNA reads TGTGCCAGCAGCACCCCTCGACAGCTCTACGAGCAGTACTTC.

V and J are TRBV4-2 and TRBJ2-5, with D possibly matching TRBD1 (6 bases). V lost 2 bases, J lost 4 bases, and 20 bases lay in between. Germline CDR1 and CDR2: LGHNA and YNFKEQ. The CDR3 sequence is 17 residues long. The DNA for the CDR3 is TGTGCCAGCAGCCAACGTTCAGGGGCCACACTATTAGAGACCCAGTACTTC. This codes for CASSQRSGATLLETQYF.

This clone came up once. J is TRBJ2-1 and V is TRBV7-8; weak D call: TRBD1 (5 bases). The germline V and J ends were trimmed by 6 bases and 4 bases, with 10 bases remaining between them. The CDR3 has 13 amino acids. The germline CDR1 and CDR2 sequences are SGHVS and FQNEAQ. CDR3 in DNA: TGTGCCAGCAGTCGTACAGGTTACAATGAGCAGTTCTTC. Encoded protein: CASSRTGYNEQFF.

The chain carries TRBV28 and TRBJ2-7; 7 bases are a match to TRBD2. The germline CDR1 and CDR2 sequences are MDHEN and SYDVKM. The CDR3 runs to 14 residues. V was clipped by 1 base and J by 0 bases; unmatched bases: 0. CDR3 nucleotide sequence: TGTGCCAGCAGTTTATCGGGAGGCTCCTACGAGCAGTACTTC. Translation gives CASSLSGGSYEQYF.

The chain recombines TRBV7-2 with TRBJ2-2; 10 nucleotides align to TRBD2. The CDR3 spans 16 residues. Unmatched junction bases numbered 5, after V lost 2 bases and J lost 5 bases. Germline V gene sequence: CDR1 SGHTA, CDR2 FQGNSA. Here the CDR3 reads CASSLRAGGRTGELFF. The CDR3 DNA follows: TGTGCCAGCAGCTTACGAGCGGGGGGGCGGACCGGGGAGCTGTTTTTT.

The CDR3 coding sequence is TGTGCCAGTAGTAGACAGGATTACAATGAGCAGTTCTTC. Translating gives CASSRQDYNEQFF. V and J are TRBV19 and TRBJ2-1; D is possibly TRBD1 (6 bases). From germline, CDR1 is LNHDA and CDR2 SQIVND (reference sequence). V lost 4 bases to trimming and J lost 4 bases, with 8 bases between them. The CDR3 length is 13 residues.

The gene calls are TRBV7-9 and TRBJ2-7; D gene ambiguous. Trimming left V 7 bases short and J 7 bases short, with 26 bases between. CDR1 and CDR2 from the germline V gene are SEHNR and FQNEAQ (reference sequence). This CDR3 contains 16 residues. CDR3 nucleotide sequence: TGTGCCAGCACCCGATTAGAGAATTCTAGGTTGAGTGAGCAGTACTTC. Translated: CASTRLENSRLSEQYF.

V and J are TRBV29-1 and TRBJ2-1; possibly TRBD2 for D (7 bases). V was trimmed by 3 bases and J by 6 bases, leaving 15 bases between them. Germline V gene lookup returns CDR1 SQVTM and CDR2 ANQGSEA. This CDR3 region has 14 residues. CDR3 in amino acids: CSVEGGGSGNEQFF. The CDR3 bases are TGCAGCGTTGAGGGAGGGGGGTCAGGCAATGAGCAGTTCTTC.

This clone was detected a few times. The chain is built from TRBV18 and TRBJ2-1; 7 bases align to TRBD2. Germline CDR1 reads KGHSH; CDR2 reads LQKENI. This CDR3 is built from 15 residues. Unmatched junction bases numbered 1, after V lost 2 bases and J lost 0 bases. CDR3 nucleotide sequence: TGTGCCAGCTCACCAATAGCGGGCTCCTACAATGAGCAGTTCTTC. Encoded protein: CASSPIAGSYNEQFF.

This sequence joins TRBV3-1 (or the pseudogene TRBV3-2) and TRBJ2-1; 7 bases map to TRBD2. This CDR3 is 15 amino acids long. CDR1 LGHDT and CDR2 YNNKEL come from the germline V gene (reference sequence). V gave up 2 bases and J gave up 9 bases; unmatched junction bases: 10. The CDR3 bases are TGTGCCAGCAGCCAAAGAGGACTAGGGGTGGGTGAGCAGTTCTTC. Translation gives CASSQRGLGVGEQFF.

V usage is TRBV9 and J usage is TRBJ1-6, with 11 bases identical to TRBD1. This CDR3 contains 17 residues. Germline assignment: CDR1 SGDLS and CDR2 YYNGEE. V shed 0 bases and J 6 bases; nucleotides not matched to a gene: 5. CDR3: CASSVDFGQGANSPLHF. Written as DNA, the CDR3 is TGTGCCAGCAGCGTAGACTTTGGACAGGGGGCTAATTCACCCCTCCACTTT.

The genes are TRBV10-3 and TRBJ1-1, with TRBD1 identical over 8 bases. Germline V CDR1 and CDR2: ENHRY, SYGVKD. After removal of 7 bases from V and 0 bases from J, the junction contained 4 bases not matched to a gene. The CDR3 is 14 amino acids. The CDR3 coding sequence is TGTGCCATCACCCGGGACAGGATGAACACTGAAGCTTTCTTT. This gives the protein CAITRDRMNTEAFF.

V is TRBV28 and J is TRBJ1-5; 9 bases align to TRBD1. Germline loops: CDR1 MDHEN, CDR2 SYDVKM. V was clipped by 4 bases and J by 6 bases; unmatched bases: 7. The CDR3 contains 15 residues. CDR3 region: CASSSGQGSVQPQHF. The CDR3 nucleotides are TGTGCCAGCAGTTCGGGACAGGGAAGTGTTCAGCCCCAGCATTTT.

The V and J genes are TRBV14 and TRBJ2-5, with TRBD2 as a possible D gene (7 bases). V was shortened by 6 bases and J by 7 bases, with 24 bases between the two germline ends. This CDR3 has 16 amino acids. The V gene's germline CDR1 is SGHDN and CDR2 FVKESK. For the CDR3, the DNA is TGTGCCAGCAGTCCTCTTACGGGGGGACAAGGGCCGACCCAGTACTTC. Its translation: CASSPLTGGQGPTQYF. Supplemented by reference TRBV14 and TRBJ2-5, the full variable domain reads EAGVTQFPSHSVIEKGQTVTLRCDPISGHDNLYWYRRVMGKEIKFLLHFVKESKQDESGMPNNRFLAERTGGTYSTLKVQPAELEDSGVYFCASSPLTGGQGPTQYFGPGTRLLVL.

V gene TRBV7-8 combines with J gene TRBJ2-7; 8 positions match TRBD1. Losses at the gene ends were 5 bases for V and 1 base for J; bases not matched to a gene: 7. This CDR3 comprises 15 residues. Germline V CDR1 and CDR2: SGHVS, FQNEAQ. DNA of the CDR3: TGTGCCAGCAGCCTCCCGACAGGGGCTTCCTACGAGCAGTACTTC. It specifies CASSLPTGASYEQYF.

The genes are TRBV5-1 and TRBJ1-2; 7 bases match TRBD1. The V gene's germline CDR1 is SGHRS and CDR2 YFSETQ. CDR3 length equals 16 residues. With 4 bases clipped from V and 0 bases from J, the junction kept 9 bases outside the gene matches. The CDR3 DNA reads TGCGCCAGCAGCAGGGACAGCGTATTGACTAACTATGGCTACACCTTC. Protein sequence: CASSRDSVLTNYGYTF.

The chain employs TRBV2 and TRBJ2-7; 10 positions agree with TRBD2. Germline V lookup: CDR1 SNHLY, CDR2 FYNNEI. The CDR3 covers 15 residues. Trimming cost V 3 bases and J 2 bases; bases outside gene matches: 4. CDR3 region: CASSELAGVTYEQYF. Here the CDR3 DNA reads TGTGCCAGCAGTGAGCTAGCGGGGGTCACCTACGAGCAGTACTTC.

This chain links TRBV5-1 with TRBJ2-1, with TRBD1 matching 9 bases. This CDR3 contains 15 residues. Unmatched junction bases numbered 5, after V lost 0 bases and J lost 7 bases. Germline V gene sequence: CDR1 SGHRS, CDR2 YFSETQ. CDR3 coding DNA: TGCGCCAGCAGCTTGGCCGGGGACAGGGCTAATGAGCAGTTCTTC. It codes for CASSLAGDRANEQFF.

The V gene is TRBV5-6, the J gene TRBJ2-7; tentative D call: TRBD1 (5 bases). The CDR3 totals 12 residues. Germline CDR1 is SGHDT and CDR2 is YYEEEE. Trimming removed 5 bases at V and 5 bases at J, with 11 bases between. The CDR3 nucleotides are TGTGCCAGCAGTACCCTGGACAACGAGCAGTACTTC. Residues: CASSTLDNEQYF.

This sequence joins TRBV19 and TRBJ2-6; TRBD1 is a possible D gene (7 bases). The CDR3 consists of 15 residues. The V gene's germline CDR1 is LNHDA and CDR2 SQIVND (reference sequence). V gave up 6 bases and J gave up 4 bases, with 13 bases separating them. The chain's CDR3 is CASRAGGPGANVLTF. The CDR3, as DNA: TGTGCCAGTAGAGCAGGGGGGCCCGGGGCCAACGTCCTGACTTTC.

The chain couples TRBV15 to TRBJ1-6; TRBD1 agrees at 7 bases. The CDR3 is made up of 20 amino acids. The germline gives CDR1 LNHNV, CDR2 YYDKDF (reference sequence). The ends lost 0 bases at V and 8 bases at J; junction bases unmatched: 19. The CDR3 DNA sequence: TGTGCCACCAGCAGAGATGGGGGACAGAGTTCCCCGGACCACTATTCACCCCTCCACTTT. This translates into CATSRDGGQSSPDHYSPLHF.

The V and J genes are TRBV3-1 (or the pseudogene TRBV3-2) and TRBJ1-5, with D perhaps TRBD1 (6 bases). The germline CDR1 and CDR2 sequences are LGHDT and YNNKEL (reference sequence). The CDR3 loop spans 15 amino acids. V lost 5 bases, J lost 3 bases, and 14 bases lay in between. The CDR3 bases are TGTGCCAGCAGCTTAAAAGGGGGTGACAATCAGCCCCAGCATTTT. Translated: CASSLKGGDNQPQHF.

This clone was observed once. V gene TRBV30 combines with J gene TRBJ2-2; 9 nucleotides line up with TRBD1. The CDR3 is 14 residues long. Per germline, CDR1 GTSNPN and CDR2 SVGIG (reference sequence). Unmatched junction bases numbered 3, after V lost 3 bases and J lost 4 bases. CDR3 loop: CAWRGQGGTGELFF. Here the CDR3 DNA reads TGTGCCTGGAGGGGACAGGGAGGCACCGGGGAGCTGTTTTTT.

The genes are TRBV28 and TRBJ2-1; D is possibly TRBD2 (7 bases). Germline V gene sequence: CDR1 MDHEN, CDR2 SYDVKM. The V gene lost 5 bases and the J gene lost 2 bases, with 22 bases spanning the gap. The CDR3 runs to 18 residues. CDR3 coding DNA: TGTGCCAGCAGTCGCTTCCGGGAGAGGGGGGGCCCCTACAATGAGCAGTTCTTC. Amino acid sequence: CASSRFRERGGPYNEQFF.

The rearrangement joins TRBV7-9 to TRBJ1-2; D is perhaps TRBD1 (6 bases). CDR3 size: 15 residues. V lost 1 base, J lost 4 bases, and 13 bases lay in between. Germline V gene lookup returns CDR1 SEHNR and CDR2 FQNEAQ (reference sequence). CDR3 bases: TGTGCCAGCAGCTTAGAGTTCGGACAGATCTATGGCTACACCTTC. Protein product: CASSLEFGQIYGYTF.

The chain uses TRBV2 and TRBJ2-7, with D maybe TRBD1 (6 bases). Deletions cut 3 bases from V and 3 bases from J, with 9 bases between. CDR3 length: 13 amino acids. Per germline, CDR1 SNHLY and CDR2 FYNNEI. CDR3 sequence reads: CASSDGQYYEQYF. In DNA, the CDR3 is TGTGCCAGCAGTGACGGACAGTACTACGAGCAGTACTTC.

The chain links TRBV28 to TRBJ1-1; possibly TRBD1 for D (6 bases). CDR1 and CDR2 (germline): MDHEN, SYDVKM. The CDR3 loop spans 12 amino acids. Deletions cut 6 bases from V and 4 bases from J, with 9 bases between. In DNA form, the CDR3 reads TGTGCCAGCAGGGGGGCGGGCACTGAAGCTTTCTTT. Residues: CASRGAGTEAFF.

J is TRBJ2-5 and V is TRBV6-5, with 12 bases matching TRBD2. The CDR3 consists of 15 residues. V shed 5 bases and J 5 bases; nucleotides not matched to a gene: 6. CDR1 MNHEY and CDR2 SVGAGI come from the germline V gene. The CDR3 loop reads CASSTLAGGRETQYF. The CDR3 nucleotides are TGTGCCAGCAGTACGCTAGCGGGGGGGCGTGAGACCCAGTACTTC.